A selection of T cell receptor beta chains follows, all from one sample in a study of blood T cell repertoires in COVID-19. TCRdb keeps only in-frame clones here, not all; method: immunoSEQ multiplex PCR. The sample carries about 99,000 clones, roughly 89% recorded once. The source material was peripheral blood. The receptors derive from a man aged 65 to 85 with active or convalescent COVID-19. Each CDR3 is given with its conserved first and last residue. A D gene is named only where the DNA matches it firmly. Expanded clones get a size class; other rows say once, few or many, or leave the size out.

d_call,j_call,clone_size,v_call,cdr3_nt,cdr3_aa
TRBD2,TRBJ2-2,NA,TRBV19,TGTGCCAGTAGCCCCCGGGGAGGTACTAGCGGGGGGGCCACCGGGGAGCTGTTTTTT,CASSPRGGTSGGATGELFF
NA,TRBJ2-2,NA,TRBV28,TGTGCCAGCAGGGGGGCCCACACCGGGGAGCTGTTTTTT,CASRGAHTGELFF
TRBD1,TRBJ1-2,NA,TRBV19,TGTGCCAGTAGTGCCGGGAGGGACAGTGAAGGTTCTGGCTACACCTTC,CASSAGRDSEGSGYTF
NA,TRBJ1-1,few,TRBV11-2,TGTGCCAGCAGCCCCCGCGGGGGGACTGAAGCTTTCTTT,CASSPRGGTEAFF
TRBD1,TRBJ2-7,NA,TRBV9,TGTGCCAGCAGCGTAGGGACAGGGGCCTACGAGCAGTACTTC,CASSVGTGAYEQYF
NA,TRBJ2-5,NA,TRBV12-3/TRBV12-4,TGTGCCAGCAGCCAACGCGAAGAGACCCAGTACTTC,CASSQREETQYF
NA,TRBJ2-7,NA,TRBV30,TGTGCCTGGAGTCCCGGACATGTCGGCTCCGAGCAGTACTTC,CAWSPGHVGSEQYF
TRBD1,TRBJ1-1,NA,TRBV2,TGTGCCAGCAGTGGGGGACAGTTTGTGGCTTTCTTT,CASSGGQFVAFF
NA,TRBJ2-7,NA,TRBV15,TGTGCCACCAGCAGAGGGCGGGGAACTACCTACGAGCAGTACTTC,CATSRGRGTTYEQYF
NA,TRBJ2-7,NA,TRBV7-8,TGTGCCAGCAGCTTAGGCAGGGAATTCAACGAGCAGTACTTC,CASSLGREFNEQYF
NA,TRBJ2-7,NA,TRBV20-1,TGCAGTGGTGCAGAAAGCTACGAGCAGTACTTC,CSGAESYEQYF